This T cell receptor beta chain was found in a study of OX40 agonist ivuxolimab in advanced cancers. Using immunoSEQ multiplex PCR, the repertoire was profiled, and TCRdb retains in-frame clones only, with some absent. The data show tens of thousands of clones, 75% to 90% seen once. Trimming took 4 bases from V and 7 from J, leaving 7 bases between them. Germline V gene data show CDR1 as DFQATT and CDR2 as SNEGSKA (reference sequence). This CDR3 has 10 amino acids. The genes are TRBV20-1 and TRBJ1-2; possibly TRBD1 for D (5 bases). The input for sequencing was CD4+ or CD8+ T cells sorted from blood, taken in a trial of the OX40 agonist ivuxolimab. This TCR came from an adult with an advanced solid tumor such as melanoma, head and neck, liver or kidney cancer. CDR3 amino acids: CSATGSGYTF. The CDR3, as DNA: TGCAGTGCTACAGGGAGTGGCTACACCTTC.